This T cell receptor beta chain comes out of a study of blood T cell repertoires in COVID-19. Study as a whole: Samples came from the United States, Italy and Spain, spanning acute and convalescent COVID-19.

Under the authors' procedure: How many nucleated cells were present was estimated from reference gene primer amplification. Clones were read by immunoSEQ multiplex PCR, and TCRdb kept only the in-frame ones, dropping some. V and J calls and clone size are those listed in that table; D and trimming were worked out from the DNA. The sample yields tens of thousands of clones, 85% to 90% seen once. V was trimmed by 4 bases and J by 0 bases, leaving 11 bases between them. The length of the CDR3 is 14 residues. The germline gives CDR1 SGHRS, CDR2 YFSETQ. The TCR sequence derives from a woman aged 80 or older with active or convalescent COVID-19. The rearrangement links TRBV5-1 to TRBJ2-7; D is possibly TRBD2 (6 bases). The sequenced material came from peripheral blood. The DNA for the CDR3 is TGCGCCAGCAGCGCGGGACCAGCCTCCTACGAGCAGTACTTC. Translated: CASSAGPASYEQYF.